This T cell receptor (beta chain) appears in the sequencing data of a study of cytomegalovirus exposure and HLA in healthy donors (TCRdb year 2017). With regard to the full study: In an earlier analysis of around 540 of the donors, 250 to 350 Gb of sequence data and approximately 100 million unique TCR beta sequences from about 179 million T cells were reported. Around 320 gigabases of sequencing data and tens of millions of unique TCR sequences were included in an early release covering about 700 HLA-typed donors. Of the 398 genotyped donors, roughly 85% fell in the genetic ancestry cluster associated with self-reported Caucasian donors. The study was designed to test whether signatures of past pathogen exposure could be identified by cataloging public T cell receptors. Using immunosequencing, the study profiled T cell repertoires from 500 to 800 subjects and related those repertoires to cytomegalovirus serostatus. A separate validation cohort of about 110 different subjects was used in addition to the roughly 720-subject first cohort. High-throughput TCR immunosequencing, statistical association of individual TCRs with disease status, and machine learning were combined to predict cytomegalovirus infection status. A later analysis re-examined previously published TCR beta repertoires from roughly 650 donors and added high-resolution HLA genotyping to investigate patterns of TCR occurrence. The later analysis used no new phenotypic data to find candidate immune exposures, relying instead on TCR beta sequences and their occurrence across donors. To decide whether each TCR beta V gene segment behaved as functional or pseudogenic, an earlier analysis of fewer than 750 of the donors relied on high-throughput TCR beta sequencing. Donor age, sex, ethnicity and CMV serostatus were compiled together with the repertoire data. A later genetic analysis took genome-wide SNP genotypes for about three fifths of the 666 donors and used that subset as a discovery cohort. All discovery cohort repertoires had been generated using a single sequencing platform. Both class I and class II loci were covered by HLA typing, at four-digit resolution. Typing coverage varied by locus: roughly 629-640 donors for A, B, C, DRB1 and DQB1; some 520 for DQA1; over 600 for DPA1; around 490 for DPB1. Several DR-DQ haplotypes were treated as single units for association and clustering because of strong linkage in the cohort. Across 300 to 500 genotyped donors of the cohort, an average of about 200,000 unique TCR beta nucleotide sequences per donor were sequenced, and approximately 19% of those sequences were non-productive.

General study outcomes and caveats: The only immune exposure information available for the cohort was CMV serostatus. In a later analysis, HLA-associated TCR beta chains were found to be more clonally expanded and to have lower generation probabilities than equally common non-associated chains. In an earlier analysis of some 540 of the donors, most TCR beta V segments appeared in productive rearrangements about 87% or about 30% of the time, broadly matching IMGT annotations. Some IMGT-functional V segments, including TRBV6-2 and TRBV6-3, could not be distinguished by the 87-base-pair reads and were therefore excluded. Only TCR beta chains were sequenced in this cohort, and the absence of alpha or paired-chain data limited detectable features. Because HLA typing was missing for some donors at each locus, association tests included only the typed subset. The authors suggested that the approach could potentially be generalized to other disease states and immunological phenotypes. The classifier was reported to diagnose cytomegalovirus status with high specificity and sensitivity in both the original and validation cohorts. When HLA alleles, especially DR and DQ, strongly co-occurred, attributing TCR associations to individual alleles was difficult. A cluster of highly shared sequence variants was judged likely to represent a technical artifact of the sequencing pipeline. At a false discovery rate of 0.05, a later analysis linked roughly 17,000 TCR beta sequences to specific HLA alleles. Most TCR sequences were seen in very few donors, while some public TCRs were found in many individuals. The study listed 150 to 200 TCR beta chains as associated with cytomegalovirus. A further reported finding was that TCR beta sequences accurately predicted the HLA-A and HLA-B alleles for most subjects in the first cohort. Most CMV-associated TCR beta chains appeared to be HLA-restricted in a later analysis, and the HLA associations seemed to be driven largely by CMV exposure. Three of the identified cytomegalovirus-associated TCR beta chains were confirmed in vitro to be specific for cytomegalovirus antigens. A later genetic analysis reported fewer N-insertions in productive TCRs among donors in an Asian-associated ancestry cluster than the roughly 700-donor mean. The earlier analysis of around 600 of the donors excluded seventeen rarely observed V segments, including chromosome 9 orphons, because counts were too low. Correlated functional status among segregating V segments might be attributable to linkage disequilibrium, but an unknown experimental factor could not be ruled out. A later genetic analysis associated a missense DCLRE1C variant with V-gene and J-gene trimming of TCR beta chains, and an independent cohort replicated the association. Sequencing depth was assumed to be roughly uniform across donors in the presence/absence analyses, though that assumption may not hold. A later analysis found that TCR association rates varied across HLA loci, with DRB1 alleles showing the most associated TCRs and HLA-C alleles the fewest. According to a later analysis, parvovirus B19, influenza, CMV and Epstein-Barr virus appeared linked to several top co-occurrence clusters.

This clone was counted once. Its antigen is currently not known. Base quality data are lacking; no much larger clone is found one base away. Other nucleotide sequences in the sample specify the same CDR3. To prepare the library, the immunoSEQ multiplex PCR assay was applied. For the multiplex PCR, a mixture combining 60 forward primers for TCR Vbeta segments and 13 reverse primers for TCR Jbeta segments was used. The CDR3 region of rearranged TCR beta genes was amplified from genomic DNA with a multiplex PCR assay. The Illumina HiSeq System was used to sequence the amplified TCR beta libraries as 87-base-pair reads. The source study handled its data this way. Across the 670 or so repertoires, a later analysis counted tens of millions of unique TCR beta chains, approximately 10 million of which were shared by at least two donors. Raw reads were error-corrected and collapsed into unique sequences by a nearest-neighbor algorithm in which closely related sequences were merged to remove PCR and sequencing errors. Alignment of CDR3 sequences to IMGT reference sequences was used to assign V, D and J gene segments. For a sequence to be retained, at least a six-nucleotide match to both a V gene segment and a J gene segment was required. A rearrangement counted as productive if the CDR3 had no stop codons and remained in frame with V and J, and every other rearrangement counted as non-productive. CDR3 was defined by IMGT convention, running from the second conserved V-encoded cysteine to the conserved J-encoded phenylalanine. The earlier analysis of more than 450 of the donors excluded sequences that lacked an unambiguous match to a single V gene segment. In an earlier analysis of 450 to 750 of the donors, a V segment was called functional when productive rearrangements were above 56.7%, and segregating when the standard deviation between donors exceeded 5%. A statistical classification framework was developed to diagnose cytomegalovirus status using the catalog of TCR beta chain sequences. A later analysis assigned V and J genes by comparing TCR nucleotide sequences with IMGT/GENE-DB human TR gene sequences. Using the TCRdist pipeline, a later analysis assigned CDR3 sequences along with most-parsimonious VDJ recombination scenarios. In a later analysis, each TCR beta chain was defined by its CDR3 amino acid sequence together with its V-gene family, and reads without a unique V-gene family were excluded. To address suspected cross-contamination and a sequencing artifact, a later analysis removed 592 highly shared, low-generation-probability nucleotide sequences. In a later analysis, a clonal expansion index for each public chain was calculated from normalized within-repertoire ranks of inferred template counts. Generation probabilities in a later analysis came from a VDJ recombination model fitted to out-of-frame rearrangements, and those results were checked against IGoR. In a later analysis, TCR-TCR, TCR-HLA and TCR-CMV co-occurrence was scored with hypergeometric tests, and a repertoire-size bias correction was applied to TCR pairs. In a later analysis, false discovery rates were estimated by permuting HLA or CMV assignments 20 times. In a later analysis, co-occurring TCRs were grouped using DBSCAN, and TCRdist sequence similarity was added for clustering within HLA-allele-positive subsets. Repertoires with fewer than 30,000 or more than 120,000 public chains, plus five repertoires with anomalous nucleotide sharing, were excluded from co-occurrence clustering. Drawn from immuneACCESS, this table holds only the in-frame rearrangements with V and J called that TCRdb kept. Clones are partly lost; checked studies trace under half to an unresolved V gene and leave the rest unexplained. That table gives V, J and clone size, and the DNA gave D and trimming. Here the sample has tens of thousands of clones; over 65% occur a single time. 3.5% to 4.5% of the sample is in the top ten clones.

In total, 600 or so healthy bone marrow donors made up the cohort. At the time of sampling, every cohort member was nominally healthy, though immune exposures that went unrecorded were likely present. The donor was CMV seronegative and was included in the group of hundreds of seronegative cohort members. Every donor gave a peripheral blood sample, and the peripheral blood mononuclear cells from that sample were used for TCR beta sequencing. The Qiagen DNeasy Blood Extraction Kit was used to extract genomic DNA from the blood cell samples. Counted from cysteine to phenylalanine, this CDR3 has 15 amino acids. Solely the CDR3 DNA is kept, with 45 bases framed from the first base. Clipping removes 2 bases from V and 4 bases from J, with 3 as the unmatched junction base count. As encoded in the germline V gene (reference sequence), CDR1 is SGHNT while CDR2 is YYREEE.

The V and J segments used are TRBV5-4 and TRBJ2-7, with 13 central nucleotides matching TRBD2. This clonotype originated in a man aged 35 to 55 in good health and CMV-seronegative. The sequenced sample was PBMCs. The CDR3 region reads CASSLRTSGSYEQYF. At the DNA level, the sequence is TGTGCCAGCAGCTTAAGGACTAGCGGGAGTTACGAGCAGTACTTC.